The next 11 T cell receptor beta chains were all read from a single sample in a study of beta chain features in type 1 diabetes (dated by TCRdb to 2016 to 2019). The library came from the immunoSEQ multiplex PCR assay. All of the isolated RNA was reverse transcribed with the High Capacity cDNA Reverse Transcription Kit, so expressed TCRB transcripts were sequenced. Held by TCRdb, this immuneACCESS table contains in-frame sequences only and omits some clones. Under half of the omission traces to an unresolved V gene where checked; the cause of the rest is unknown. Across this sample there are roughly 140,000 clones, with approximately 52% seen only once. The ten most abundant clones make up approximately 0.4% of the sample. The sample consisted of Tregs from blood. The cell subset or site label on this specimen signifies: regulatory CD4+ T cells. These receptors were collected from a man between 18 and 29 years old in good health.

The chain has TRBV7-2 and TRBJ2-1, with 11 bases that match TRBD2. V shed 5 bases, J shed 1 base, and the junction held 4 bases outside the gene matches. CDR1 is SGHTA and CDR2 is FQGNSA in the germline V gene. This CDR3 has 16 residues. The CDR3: CASSRTSGSSYNEQFF. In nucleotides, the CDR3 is TGTGCCAGCAGCCGTACTAGCGGGAGTTCCTACAATGAGCAGTTCTTC.

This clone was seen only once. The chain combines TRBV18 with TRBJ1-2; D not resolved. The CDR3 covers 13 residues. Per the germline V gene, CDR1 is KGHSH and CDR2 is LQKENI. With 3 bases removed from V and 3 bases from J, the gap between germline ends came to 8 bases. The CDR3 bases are TGTGCCAGCTCACCCCAACGGGACTATGGCTACACCTTC. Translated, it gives CASSPQRDYGYTF.

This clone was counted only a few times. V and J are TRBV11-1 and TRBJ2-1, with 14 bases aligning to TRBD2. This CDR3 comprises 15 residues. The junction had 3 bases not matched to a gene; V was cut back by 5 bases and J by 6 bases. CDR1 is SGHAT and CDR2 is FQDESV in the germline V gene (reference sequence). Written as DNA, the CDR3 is TGTGCCAGCAGCCCTGGACTAGCGGGAGGCAATGAGCAGTTCTTC. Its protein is CASSPGLAGGNEQFF.

The CDR3 region has the DNA TGTGCCAGCAACGAACAGGGTCAAGGTACGCAGTATTTT. This codes for CASNEQGQGTQYF. The chain links TRBV6-1 to TRBJ2-3; TRBD1 might be the D (6 bases). This CDR3 is built from 13 residues. Trimming cost V 7 bases and J 8 bases, with 16 bases left between them. Germline V gene data show CDR1 as MNHNS and CDR2 as SASEGT.

The CDR3, as DNA: TGCGCCAGCAGCTTTATAGGGGACACTGAAGCTTTCTTT. Translation: CASSFIGDTEAFF. This chain uses TRBV5-1 with TRBJ1-1; possible D gene TRBD1, 5 bases. Trimming cost V 2 bases and J 3 bases, with 8 bases left between them. Germline V lookup: CDR1 SGHRS, CDR2 YFSETQ. The CDR3 is 13 amino acids.

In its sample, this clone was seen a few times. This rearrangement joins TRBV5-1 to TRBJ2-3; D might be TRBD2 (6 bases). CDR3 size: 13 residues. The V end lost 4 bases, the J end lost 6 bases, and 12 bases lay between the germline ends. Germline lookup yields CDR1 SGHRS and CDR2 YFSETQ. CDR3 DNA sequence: TGCGCCAGCAGCAGCCCTGGGGGGGATACGCAGTATTTT. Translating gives CASSSPGGDTQYF.

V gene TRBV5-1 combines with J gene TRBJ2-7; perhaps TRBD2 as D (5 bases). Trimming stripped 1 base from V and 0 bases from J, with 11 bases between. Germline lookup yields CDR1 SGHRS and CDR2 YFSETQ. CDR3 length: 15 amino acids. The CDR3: CASSLRRASSYEQYF. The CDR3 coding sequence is TGCGCCAGCAGCTTGCGGCGGGCGAGCTCCTACGAGCAGTACTTC.

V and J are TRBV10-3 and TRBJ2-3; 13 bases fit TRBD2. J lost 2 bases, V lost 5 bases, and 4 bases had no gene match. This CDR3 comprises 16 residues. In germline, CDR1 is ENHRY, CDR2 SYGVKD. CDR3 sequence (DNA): TGTGCCATCAGTCCTGGGACTAGCGGGACCACAGATACGCAGTATTTT. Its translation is CAISPGTSGTTDTQYF.

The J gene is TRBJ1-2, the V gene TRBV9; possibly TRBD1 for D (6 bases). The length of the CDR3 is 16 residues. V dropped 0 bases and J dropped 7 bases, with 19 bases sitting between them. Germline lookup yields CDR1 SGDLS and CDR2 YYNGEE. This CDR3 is CASSVARGGGARGYTF. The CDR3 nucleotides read TGTGCCAGCAGCGTAGCCCGGGGAGGGGGGGCTCGTGGCTACACCTTC. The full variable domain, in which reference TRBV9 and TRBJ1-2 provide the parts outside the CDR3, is DSGVTQTPKHLITATGQRVTLRCSPRSGDLSVYWYQQSLDQGLQFLIQYYNGEERAKGNILERFSAQQFPDLHSELNLSSLELGDSALYFCASSVARGGGARGYTFGSGTRLTVV.

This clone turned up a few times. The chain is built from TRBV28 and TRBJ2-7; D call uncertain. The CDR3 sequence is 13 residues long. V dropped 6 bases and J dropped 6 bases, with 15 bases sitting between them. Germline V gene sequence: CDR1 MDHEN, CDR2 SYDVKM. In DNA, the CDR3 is TGTGCCAGCAGCCACCTGTCTCAGGCCGAGCAGTACTTC. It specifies CASSHLSQAEQYF.

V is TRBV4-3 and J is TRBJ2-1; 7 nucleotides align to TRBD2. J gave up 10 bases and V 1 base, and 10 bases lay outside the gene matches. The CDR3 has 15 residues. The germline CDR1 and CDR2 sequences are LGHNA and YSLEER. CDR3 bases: TGCGCCAGCAGCCAAGGGGGGGGAGGGCCCTGGGAGCAGTTCTTC. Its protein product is CASSQGGGGPWEQFF.